This T cell receptor (beta chain) was profiled in a study of T cell responses to AZD1222 COVID-19 vaccine (dated by TCRdb to the early 2020s). In terms of the full investigation: A total of under 250 trial participants underwent TCR sequencing, of whom about 210 had received two doses of AZD1222 and roughly 26 had received two doses of the MenACWY control vaccine. Enrollment into the trials was organized by age into subgroups of 18-55, 56-69 and 70-plus years, and those subgroups contained about 160, 30 and 59 TCR-sequenced participants, respectively.

What the time point label conveys for this sample: about 28 days (+/-7) after the second vaccine dose. AZD1222 recipients whose second dose came at about 4 weeks and those whose second dose came at about 12 weeks were combined into one group, since spike-specific TCR depth and breadth did not differ between the two schedules. The vaccinee samples were drawn from two UK trials, COV001 and COV002, one of which was a single-blind randomized controlled phase 2/3 trial testing AZD1222 (ChAdOx1 nCoV-19) in healthy adults. Trial participant PBMC samples were collected at day 0 and day 28 after the second dose for TCRbeta chain sequencing. The research as a whole found: Most participants were white British and females outnumbered males, and the authors suggested that clonal diversity may have been underestimated. Conclusions about previously exposed vaccinees were limited because only six or seven AZD1222 recipients were SARS-CoV-2 seropositive at baseline. After two AZD1222 doses, both the breadth and the depth of spike-specific TCRs were significantly higher than at day 0 and than in MenACWY recipients. Epitopes outside the regions mutated in the B.1.351 and B.1.1.7 variants were reportedly recognized by nearly half of the unique spike-specific TCRs. The 56-69-year group was small, and its depth increase did not reach significance, likely because of low power. No day 14 peak-response samples were available, so repertoires were characterized only after the peak T cell response. CD4 TCRs associated with the vaccine covered the entire spike protein, and the dominant responses were in regions 160-218 and 743-854.

The CDR3 goes from the cysteine to the phenylalanine over 14 residues. Solely the CDR3 DNA is kept, with 42 bases framed from the first base. Trimming takes 7 bases off V and 0 bases off J; junction bases not matched to a gene: 5. Sequences MDHEN (CDR1) and SYDVKM (CDR2) are obtained from the germline V gene. This clone is a singleton in its sample. What antigen it recognizes has not been identified. No per-base quality is available; no much larger clone lies one base away. The CDR3 regions of human TCRbeta chains were subjected to immunosequencing. In the authors' own workflow: Repertoire TCRs were matched against a reference library of SARS-CoV-2-specific TCRs generated with the MIRA antigen-specificity platform. Breadth was defined as the fraction of unique TCRs that were SARS-CoV-2-associated, and depth was defined as the fraction of total T cells that were SARS-CoV-2-associated. Each spike-specific TCR was assigned to its reactive spike region and to a CD4 or CD8 class using the MIRA data. Log10-transformed breadth and depth values were compared by one-way ANOVA with Sidak's multiple comparisons tests. The immuneACCESS repertoire file appears here via TCRdb, limited to in-frame rearrangements. These files lack a portion of the clones; in checked studies, under half of the deficit traces to unresolved V genes, and the cause of the others is not known. V, J and clone size are those of that table, while D and trimming were read from the DNA. The sample records 100,000 to 150,000 clones, 85% to 90% of which are singletons. The ten most abundant clones make up 7.1% of the sample.

This receptor was obtained from an adult who received the AZD1222 COVID-19 vaccine. This material consisted of peripheral blood, taken 28 days after the second AZD1222 dose. Recombination joined TRBV28 with TRBJ2-7; 8 central nucleotides agree with TRBD1. The DNA reads as follows: TGTGCCAGCACCCGGACAGGGAGCTCCTACGAGCAGTACTTC. Its protein product is CASTRTGSSYEQYF.